The 2 T cell receptor beta chains listed next were all sequenced from one sample in a study of T cell repertoires in cytomegalovirus infection. TCRdb reprocessed the reads via MiXCR and lists one record per CDR3 protein. The sample gives about 920,000 distinct CDR3 sequences, roughly 30% of which show up once; 11% to 15% is in the top ten. No antigen has been identified for these receptors. Sequencing used cultured CD8+ T cells from PBMCs, obtained from culture after CMV antigen stimulation. The source of these receptors is a human donor in good health (CMV status not recorded). Some clones in this sample may be carry-over from other donors' samples.

This clonotype has a handful of counts. This chain connects TRBV6-2 or TRBV6-3 to TRBJ1-1; D may be TRBD1 (6 bases). V lost 2 bases and J lost 0, with 13 bases in between. Germline V gene lookup returns CDR1 MNHEY and CDR2 SVGEGT. The CDR3 has 16 amino acids. The CDR3 is CASSYRRGRVNTEAFF. The CDR3 nucleotides are TGTGCCAGCAGTTACCGGCGGGGGCGCGTGAACACTGAAGCTTTCTTT.

This sequence joins TRBV9 and TRBJ1-3; possible D gene TRBD1, 6 bases. CDR3 length: 16 residues. Trimming removed 3 bases from V and 0 bases from J, with 13 bases in between. Germline V gene lookup returns CDR1 SGDLS and CDR2 YYNGEE. CDR3 region: CASSAWDTVSGNTIYF. The CDR3 DNA reads TGTGCCAGCAGCGCCTGGGACACCGTCTCTGGAAACACCATATATTTT.